This T cell receptor beta chain was retrieved from a study of T cells in Graves' hyperthyroidism and ophthalmopathy. Amplified TCR beta CDR3 regions came from RNA transcripts. First-round RT-PCR with HTBI primers amplified the TCR CDR3 region. TCRdb ran MiXCR on the multiplex PCR reads and lists one entry per CDR3 protein. Of around 440,000 distinct CDR3 sequences listed, less than 20% are singletons. The receptor comes from a woman in her late teens or twenties with Graves' hyperthyroidism. Sequencing input: blood.

The CDR3 sequence is CASSPTGRRGELFF. CDR3 nucleotide sequence: TGTGCCAGTAGTCCGACGGGCCGACGCGGGGAGCTGTTTTTT. V and J are TRBV19 and TRBJ2-2; D remains ambiguous. With 5 bases removed from V and 7 bases from J, the gap between germline ends came to 14 bases. Germline V CDR1 and CDR2: LNHDA, SQIVND (reference sequence). The CDR3 sequence is 14 residues long. The entire variable domain, with the rest obtained from reference TRBV19 and TRBJ2-2, is as follows: DGGITQSPKYLFRKEGQNVTLSCEQNLNHDAMYWYRQDPGQGLRLIYYSQIVNDFQKGDIAEGYSVSREKKESFPLTVTSAQKNPTAFYLCASSPTGRRGELFFGEGSRLTVL.